These T cell receptor beta chains were read from a single sample in a study of T-cell reconstitution after alpha-beta-depleted transplantation in children. TCRdb ran MiXCR on the PCR reads and lists one entry per CDR3 protein. The data contain about 460,000 distinct CDR3 sequences, more than 9.5% of them singletons. Material: PBMCs, mostly from graft donor cells, obtained 180 days after TCRalphabeta/CD19-depleted stem cell transplant. The receptors were gathered from a female patient under 10 years old who had a stem cell transplant for aplastic anemia, so the T cells may come from the graft donor. CDR3s include the opening cysteine and the closing phenylalanine or tryptophan. A D gene is named only where the DNA matches it firmly. Clone sizes are given selectively: once, few, many, or a class where the clone is expanded.

abundance	v_gene	j_gene	d_gene	CDR3aa	CDR3nt
few	TRBV29-1	TRBJ2-7	NA	CSVEVTGWRYEQYF	TGCAGCGTTGAGGTGACAGGTTGGCGCTACGAGCAGTACTTC
NA	TRBV5-1	TRBJ2-2	NA	CASSLIIGTNTGELFF	TGCGCCAGCAGCTTGATCATCGGGACGAACACCGGGGAGCTGTTTTTT
few	TRBV28	TRBJ2-1	NA	CASSLGGRMDNEQFF	TGTGCCAGCAGTTTAGGAGGTCGGATGGACAATGAGCAGTTCTTC
few	TRBV7-2	TRBJ2-1	TRBD2	CASSSLTSRPYNEQFF	TGTGCCAGCAGCTCCCTGACTAGCCGCCCCTACAATGAGCAGTTCTTC
many	TRBV5-1	TRBJ1-5	NA	CASSAGTDNQPQHF	TGCGCCAGCAGCGCCGGGACGGACAATCAGCCCCAGCATTTT
NA	TRBV9	TRBJ1-3	NA	CASSVGRDSGNTIYF	TGTGCCAGCAGCGTAGGACGGGACTCTGGAAACACCATATATTTT
NA	TRBV6-6	TRBJ1-5	NA	CATGKAGNQPQHF	TGTGCCACCGGGAAAGCCGGCAATCAGCCCCAGCATTTT
few	TRBV2	TRBJ2-2	TRBD1	CASSPGQGARGTGELFF	TGTGCCAGCAGTCCAGGACAGGGGGCGCGCGGCACCGGGGAGCTGTTTTTT
NA	TRBV30	TRBJ2-2	NA	CAWRQGIFVGELFF	TGTGCCTGGAGACAGGGAATATTCGTCGGGGAGCTGTTTTTT
NA	TRBV14	TRBJ2-3	TRBD2	CASSQDGWLAGGVADTQYF	TGTGCCAGCAGCCAAGATGGATGGCTAGCGGGAGGCGTGGCAGATACGCAGTATTTT
few	TRBV18	TRBJ2-1	TRBD1	CASSPLPDRDEQFF	TGTGCCAGCTCACCACTCCCCGACAGGGATGAGCAGTTCTTC
many	TRBV4-3	TRBJ2-2	NA	CASSQEDRWGSVAGELFF	TGCGCCAGCAGCCAAGAGGACCGGTGGGGCTCCGTCGCCGGGGAGCTGTTTTTT
few	TRBV27	TRBJ2-7	TRBD1	CASSTHPRDREWYEQYF	TGTGCCAGCAGTACCCATCCCCGGGACAGGGAATGGTACGAGCAGTACTTC
NA	TRBV28	TRBJ2-1	TRBD2	CASSPYNRDYSEQFF	TGTGCCAGCAGTCCATATAACCGGGACTACAGTGAGCAGTTCTTC
few	TRBV10-3	TRBJ2-1	NA	CAIREGNEQFF	TGTGCCATCAGGGAGGGCAATGAGCAGTTCTTC